Listed here are 27 T cell receptor beta chains from one sample, sequenced in a study of cytomegalovirus exposure and HLA in healthy donors (dated by TCRdb to the late 2010s). Receptor libraries were prepared by the immunoSEQ multiplex PCR assay. For the multiplex PCR, a mixture combining 60 forward primers for TCR Vbeta segments and 13 reverse primers for TCR Jbeta segments was used. As stored in TCRdb, this immuneACCESS dataset retains in-frame rearrangements with V and J assigned. A fraction of the clones does not appear; measured against another copy, unresolved V genes explain less than half of the discrepancy, and the remainder lacks a known reason. The sample's records list about 20,000 clones. The ten largest clonotypes hold about a fifth of the sample. Sequences were obtained from PBMCs. The receptors were gathered from a man between 60 and 75 years old in good health and CMV-seropositive.

V is TRBV6-6 and J is TRBJ1-2; D not certain. Looked up from germline, CDR1 is MNHNY and CDR2 is SVGAGI (reference sequence). V lost 7 bases and J lost 2, with 17 bases in between. The CDR3 has 15 residues. In nucleotides, the CDR3 is TGTGCCAGCAATCACCAAGCGGCGGGGAACTATGGCTACACCTTC. This translates into CASNHQAAGNYGYTF.

This chain connects TRBV6-1 to TRBJ2-7, with TRBD2 matching 10 bases. The CDR3 loop spans 15 amino acids. Germline values: CDR1 MNHNS, CDR2 SASEGT. Trimming removed 6 bases from V and 2 bases from J; junction bases left unmatched: 7. In nucleotides, the CDR3 is TGTGCCAGCAGCCTTAAGCGGGAGGGCCCCTACGAGCAGTACTTC. Protein product: CASSLKREGPYEQYF.

Here the CDR3 reads CASSVGQGFEFF. CDR3 coding DNA: TGCGCCAGCAGCGTAGGACAGGGTTTCGAGTTCTTC. The rearrangement joins TRBV5-1 to TRBJ2-1; 8 nucleotides match TRBD1. After removal of 4 bases from V and 14 bases from J, the junction contained 8 bases not matched to a gene. Germline values: CDR1 SGHRS, CDR2 YFSETQ. The CDR3 runs 12 residues.

This chain uses TRBV6-5 with TRBJ2-1; possible D gene TRBD1, 5 bases. This CDR3 has 15 residues. From germline, CDR1 is MNHEY and CDR2 SVGAGI. V lost 6 bases and J 9 bases, leaving 21 bases between the germline ends. In DNA, the CDR3 is TGTGCCAGCAGGTCCTTCGTGGACATCCTGGGTGAGCAGTTCTTC. It encodes CASRSFVDILGEQFF.

V usage is TRBV10-3 and J usage is TRBJ2-1, with D hard to call. Trimming left V 3 bases short and J 8 bases short, with 8 bases between. Germline CDR1 and CDR2: ENHRY and SYGVKD. The length of the CDR3 is 12 residues. For the CDR3, the DNA is TGTGCCATCAGTGAAGAGGCCGATGAGCAGTTCTTC. This translates into CAISEEADEQFF.

The chain recombines TRBV30 with TRBJ1-2; D gene unclear. This CDR3 region has 15 residues. Trimming took 1 base from V and 1 from J, leaving 13 bases between them. Per germline, CDR1 GTSNPN and CDR2 SVGIG (reference sequence). The CDR3 here is CAWSGPSGYNYGYTF. Written as DNA, the CDR3 is TGTGCCTGGAGTGGGCCTAGTGGTTATAACTATGGCTACACCTTC.

The chain has TRBV2 and TRBJ1-5, with D unclear. Per germline, CDR1 SNHLY and CDR2 FYNNEI. The CDR3 spans 15 residues. V was pared by 3 bases and J by 0 bases, with 9 bases between. The CDR3 is CASSEGRFSNQPQHF. CDR3 nucleotides: TGTGCCAGCAGTGAGGGCAGGTTTAGCAATCAGCCCCAGCATTTT.

V and J are TRBV6-1 and TRBJ2-2; TRBD2 aligns across 8 bases. Germline V gene lookup returns CDR1 MNHNS and CDR2 SASEGT. V was clipped by 4 bases and J by 8 bases; unmatched bases: 15. This CDR3 has 17 residues. CDR3 in DNA: TGTGCCAGCAGTGTAACTTTCCAAGCGGGAGCCCCGGGGGAGCTGTTTTTT. As protein: CASSVTFQAGAPGELFF.

The chain recombines TRBV5-1 with TRBJ1-1; TRBD1 agrees at 8 bases. The trim removed 4 bases at V and 1 base at J, leaving 6 bases unmatched. The germline CDR1 and CDR2 sequences are SGHRS and YFSETQ. CDR3 length: 15 amino acids. CDR3 DNA: TGCGCCAGCAGCCACAAGGACAGGGCGAACACTGAAGCTTTCTTT. Translated, it gives CASSHKDRANTEAFF.

The chain employs TRBV15 and TRBJ1-2; a weak D match, TRBD1 (5 bases). The CDR3 contains 15 residues. The germline CDR1 and CDR2 sequences are LNHNV and YYDKDF (reference sequence). The V gene lost 5 bases and the J gene lost 6 bases, with 19 bases spanning the gap. DNA of the CDR3: TGTGCCACCAGCCTCGACGAGGGCTGGGGGGATGGCTACACCTTC. Translation gives CATSLDEGWGDGYTF.

V and J are TRBV6-6 and TRBJ1-2; 8 bases align to TRBD1. The germline V gene encodes CDR1 MNHNY and CDR2 SVGAGI (reference sequence). Unmatched junction bases numbered 7, after V lost 6 bases and J lost 7 bases. CDR3 length equals 13 residues. CDR3 loop: CASSPRTGSGYTF. CDR3 nucleotides: TGTGCCAGCAGCCCGAGGACAGGGAGTGGCTACACCTTC.

The V gene is TRBV7-2, the J gene TRBJ2-7; 8 nucleotides align to TRBD1. The length of the CDR3 is 14 residues. V dropped 5 bases and J dropped 2; count of bases not matched to a gene: 5. Per the germline V gene, CDR1 is SGHTA and CDR2 is FQGNSA. In DNA, the CDR3 is TGTGCCAGCAGCCGCCGGGACAGGCCCTACGAGCAGTACTTC. This codes for CASSRRDRPYEQYF.

This chain connects TRBV30 to TRBJ2-5; 7 bases agree with TRBD2. The ends lost 3 bases at V and 5 bases at J; junction bases unmatched: 12. The CDR3 has 15 amino acids. The germline CDR1 and CDR2 sequences are GTSNPN and SVGIG (reference sequence). The CDR3 loop reads CAWSLFSGPGETQYF. The CDR3 DNA reads as TGTGCCTGGAGCCTCTTTAGCGGGCCGGGGGAGACCCAGTACTTC.

For the CDR3, the DNA is TGCGCCAGCAGCTTGGCCCTAGCGGGAGGCGCGGAGACCCAGTACTTC. This encodes CASSLALAGGAETQYF. The chain recombines TRBV5-1 with TRBJ2-5; 11 nucleotides align to TRBD2. J lost 5 bases, V lost 0 bases, and 6 bases had no gene match. The germline V gene has CDR1 SGHRS and CDR2 YFSETQ. There are 16 residues in the CDR3.

J is TRBJ2-3 and V is TRBV5-1; tentative D call: TRBD2 (6 bases). Trimming left V 2 bases short and J 2 bases short, with 15 bases between. The germline gives CDR1 SGHRS, CDR2 YFSETQ. CDR3 size: 16 residues. CDR3 sequence: CASSFGMASDTDTQYF. As DNA, the CDR3 is TGCGCCAGCAGCTTTGGAATGGCTAGCGACACAGATACGCAGTATTTT.

The rearrangement uses TRBV9 and TRBJ2-3; 10 bases are a match to TRBD1. CDR3 length: 16 residues. Germline V CDR1 and CDR2: SGDLS, YYNGEE. The V and J ends lost 3 bases and 5 bases, in that order; junction bases with no gene match: 9. The CDR3 sequence: CASSDETGGIGDTQYF. In DNA form, the CDR3 reads TGTGCCAGCAGCGACGAGACAGGGGGCATCGGAGATACGCAGTATTTT. The whole variable domain, filled in from reference TRBV9 and TRBJ2-3, reads DSGVTQTPKHLITATGQRVTLRCSPRSGDLSVYWYQQSLDQGLQFLIQYYNGEERAKGNILERFSAQQFPDLHSELNLSSLELGDSALYFCASSDETGGIGDTQYFGPGTRLTVL.

This chain uses TRBV4-1 with TRBJ2-3, with a tentative D call TRBD2 (6 bases). The V gene's germline CDR1 is MGHRA and CDR2 YSYEKL. CDR3 length: 17 amino acids. Trimming took off 4 bases at V and 0 bases at J, with 17 bases between the two ends. Written as DNA, the CDR3 is TGCGCCAGCAGCCTCCGTGCGGCGGGGACTAGCACAGATACGCAGTATTTT. Translated, it gives CASSLRAAGTSTDTQYF.

The chain joins TRBV4-1 to TRBJ2-1; 8 nucleotides match TRBD1. CDR3 length: 14 residues. Germline-derived CDR1 and CDR2 are MGHRA and YSYEKL. V was clipped by 6 bases and J by 0 bases; unmatched bases: 1. In DNA, the CDR3 is TGCGCCAGCAGTCAGGGGGCCTCCTACAATGAGCAGTTCTTC. Translation: CASSQGASYNEQFF.

The V call is TRBV10-2, the J call TRBJ1-2, with D tentatively TRBD1 (5 bases). This CDR3 has 15 amino acids. V was trimmed by 2 bases and J by 2 bases, leaving 12 bases between them. The germline V gene encodes CDR1 WSHSY and CDR2 SAAADI. The CDR3 DNA reads TGCGCCAGCAGTGAGATTCAGGGCGGCAACTATGGCTACACCTTC. Amino acid sequence: CASSEIQGGNYGYTF.

This chain uses TRBV30 with TRBJ2-4, with a weak D call TRBD2 (6 bases). Germline V CDR1 and CDR2: GTSNPN, SVGIG (reference sequence). The germline V and J ends were trimmed by 0 bases and 1 base, with 16 bases remaining between them. CDR3 length: 17 residues. The CDR3 DNA is TGTGCCTGGAGTGTGGGGACTCTGGGGACGGCCAAAAACATTCAGTACTTC. It encodes CAWSVGTLGTAKNIQYF.

The gene calls are TRBV11-2 and TRBJ1-1, with TRBD1 as a possible D gene (6 bases). Trimming stripped 2 bases from V and 1 base from J, with 8 bases between. Germline CDR1 and CDR2: SGHAT and FQNNGV. This CDR3 comprises 14 residues. The CDR3 loop reads CASSLWGQNTEAFF. The CDR3, as DNA: TGTGCCAGCAGCTTATGGGGACAGAACACTGAAGCTTTCTTT.

The J gene is TRBJ1-5, the V gene TRBV9; TRBD1 aligns across 8 bases. V trimming: 0 bases; J trimming: 9 bases; junction bases outside the gene matches: 2. CDR3 length: 13 residues. Germline CDR1 reads SGDLS; CDR2 reads YYNGEE. As DNA, the CDR3 is TGTGCCAGCAGCGTAGACGACAGGGGGCCCCAGCATTTT. Protein: CASSVDDRGPQHF.

V and J are TRBV19 and TRBJ2-2; 7 bases map to TRBD2. The CDR3 loop spans 15 amino acids. From germline, CDR1 is LNHDA and CDR2 SQIVND (reference sequence). Germline trimming cut 6 bases from V and 0 bases from J; bases unmatched to any gene: 4. CDR3 sequence reads: CASSWDYANTGELFF. The CDR3 DNA sequence: TGTGCCAGTAGCTGGGACTACGCGAACACCGGGGAGCTGTTTTTT.

V gene TRBV11-2 combines with J gene TRBJ1-2; 7 bases map to TRBD1. The CDR3 covers 15 residues. In germline, CDR1 is SGHAT, CDR2 FQNNGV. V dropped 1 base and J dropped 2; count of bases not matched to a gene: 4. The chain's CDR3 is CASSLVVGGNYGYTF. As DNA, the CDR3 is TGTGCCAGCAGCTTAGTAGTAGGGGGCAACTATGGCTACACCTTC.

The rearrangement joins TRBV27 to TRBJ2-7; D possibly corresponds to TRBD2 (5 bases). The ends were cut back, 2 bases at V and 2 bases at J, with 7 bases in the middle. This CDR3 is 13 amino acids long. Germline V lookup: CDR1 MNHEY, CDR2 SMNVEV (reference sequence). DNA for the CDR3: TGTGCCAGCAGTTTAAAGACTACCTACGAGCAGTACTTC. Amino acid sequence: CASSLKTTYEQYF.

The V call is TRBV6-5, the J call TRBJ2-5; a weak D match, TRBD1 (5 bases). Germline loops: CDR1 MNHEY, CDR2 SVGAGI. Trimming removed 5 bases at V and 5 bases at J, with 12 bases between. The CDR3 has 13 amino acids. The CDR3, as DNA: TGTGCCAGCAGTAAGGACACCAAGGAGACCCAGTACTTC. Translated: CASSKDTKETQYF.

The chain combines TRBV4-1 with TRBJ1-1; no reliable D call. V was trimmed by 2 bases and J by 0 bases, leaving 10 bases between them. Germline-derived CDR1 and CDR2 are MGHRA and YSYEKL. CDR3 size: 15 residues. DNA of the CDR3: TGCGCCAGCAGCCAAAACGTCGGGGTGAACACTGAAGCTTTCTTT. This translates into CASSQNVGVNTEAFF.